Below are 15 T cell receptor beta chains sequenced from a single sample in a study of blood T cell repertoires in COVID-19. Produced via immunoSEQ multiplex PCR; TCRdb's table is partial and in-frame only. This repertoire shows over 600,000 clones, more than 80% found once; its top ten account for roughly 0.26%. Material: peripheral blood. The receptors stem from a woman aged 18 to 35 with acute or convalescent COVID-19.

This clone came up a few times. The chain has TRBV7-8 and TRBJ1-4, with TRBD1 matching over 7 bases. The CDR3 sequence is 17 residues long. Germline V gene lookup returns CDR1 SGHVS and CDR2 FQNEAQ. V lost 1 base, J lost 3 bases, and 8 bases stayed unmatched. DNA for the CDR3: TGTGCCAGCAGCTTAGACCCTTGGCAGGGGGCTAATGAAAAACTGTTTTTT. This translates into CASSLDPWQGANEKLFF.

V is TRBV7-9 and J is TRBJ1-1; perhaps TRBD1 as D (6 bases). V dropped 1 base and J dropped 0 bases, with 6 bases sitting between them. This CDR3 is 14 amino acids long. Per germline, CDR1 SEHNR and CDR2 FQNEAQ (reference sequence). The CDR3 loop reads CASSLGQVNTEAFF. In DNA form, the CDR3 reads TGTGCCAGCAGCTTAGGACAGGTGAACACTGAAGCTTTCTTT.

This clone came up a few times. The DNA of the CDR3 is TGCGCCAGCAGCCAACGGAAGGGGGACAATAGCAATCAGCCCCAGCATTTT. Translating it yields CASSQRKGDNSNQPQHF. The chain has TRBV4-1 and TRBJ1-5; a weak D match, TRBD1 (6 bases). Trimming pared 2 bases from V and 0 bases from J, leaving 14 bases between. From germline, CDR1 is MGHRA and CDR2 YSYEKL. The CDR3 loop spans 17 amino acids.

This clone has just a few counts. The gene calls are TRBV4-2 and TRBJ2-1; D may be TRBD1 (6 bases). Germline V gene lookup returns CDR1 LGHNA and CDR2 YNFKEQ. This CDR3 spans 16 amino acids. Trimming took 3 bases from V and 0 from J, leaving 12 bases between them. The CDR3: CASSQADSGSYNEQFF. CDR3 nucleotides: TGTGCCAGCAGCCAGGCGGACAGTGGCTCCTACAATGAGCAGTTCTTC.

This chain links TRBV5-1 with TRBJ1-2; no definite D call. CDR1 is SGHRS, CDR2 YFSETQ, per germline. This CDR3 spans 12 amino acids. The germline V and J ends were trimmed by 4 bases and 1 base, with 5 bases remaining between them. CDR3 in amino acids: CASSAINYGYTF. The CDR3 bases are TGCGCCAGCAGCGCGATTAACTATGGCTACACCTTC.

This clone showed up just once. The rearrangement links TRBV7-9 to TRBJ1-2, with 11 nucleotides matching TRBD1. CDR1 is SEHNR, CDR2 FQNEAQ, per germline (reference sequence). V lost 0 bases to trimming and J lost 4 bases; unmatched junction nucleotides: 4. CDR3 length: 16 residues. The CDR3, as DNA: TGTGCCAGCAGCTTAGCCCTGGGACAGGGGGGCTATGGCTACACCTTC. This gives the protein CASSLALGQGGYGYTF.

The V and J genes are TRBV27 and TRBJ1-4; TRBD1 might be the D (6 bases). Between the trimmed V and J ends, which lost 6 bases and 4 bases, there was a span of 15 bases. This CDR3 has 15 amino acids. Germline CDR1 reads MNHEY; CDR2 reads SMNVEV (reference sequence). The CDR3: CASRSEGEYNEKLFF. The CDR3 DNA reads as TGTGCCAGCAGAAGCGAGGGGGAGTATAATGAAAAACTGTTTTTT.

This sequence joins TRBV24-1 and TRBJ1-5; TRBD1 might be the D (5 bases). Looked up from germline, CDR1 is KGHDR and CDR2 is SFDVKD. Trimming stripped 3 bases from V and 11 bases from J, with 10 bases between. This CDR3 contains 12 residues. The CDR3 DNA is TGTGCCACCAGTGATACAACACAGGCCCAGCATTTT. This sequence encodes CATSDTTQAQHF.

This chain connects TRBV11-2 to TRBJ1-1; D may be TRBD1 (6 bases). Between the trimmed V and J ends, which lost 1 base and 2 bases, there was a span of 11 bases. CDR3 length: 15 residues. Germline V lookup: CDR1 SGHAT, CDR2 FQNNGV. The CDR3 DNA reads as TGTGCCAGCAGCTTAGCCCGGACAGCCAACACTGAAGCTTTCTTT. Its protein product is CASSLARTANTEAFF.

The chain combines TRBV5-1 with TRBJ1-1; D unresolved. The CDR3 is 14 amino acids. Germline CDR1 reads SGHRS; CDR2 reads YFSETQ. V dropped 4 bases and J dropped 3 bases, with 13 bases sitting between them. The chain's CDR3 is CASSRRRWDTEAFF. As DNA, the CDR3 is TGCGCCAGCAGCCGGAGGAGATGGGACACTGAAGCTTTCTTT.

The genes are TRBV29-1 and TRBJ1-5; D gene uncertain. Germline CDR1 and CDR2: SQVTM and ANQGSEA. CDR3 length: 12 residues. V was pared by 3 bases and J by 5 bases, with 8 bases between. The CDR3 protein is CSVENGDQPQHF. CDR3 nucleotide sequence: TGCAGCGTTGAGAACGGGGATCAGCCCCAGCATTTT. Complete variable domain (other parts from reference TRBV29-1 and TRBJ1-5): SAVISQKPSRDICQRGTSLTIQCQVDSQVTMMFWYRQQPGQSLTLIATANQGSEATYESGFVIDKFPISRPNLTFSTLTVSNMSPEDSSIYLCSVENGDQPQHFGDGTRLSIL.

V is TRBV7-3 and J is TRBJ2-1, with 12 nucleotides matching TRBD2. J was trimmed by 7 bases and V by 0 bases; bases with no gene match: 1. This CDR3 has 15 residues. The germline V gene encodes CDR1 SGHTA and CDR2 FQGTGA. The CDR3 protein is CASSLTTSGGNEQFF. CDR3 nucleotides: TGTGCCAGCAGCTTAACGACTAGCGGGGGAAATGAGCAGTTCTTC.

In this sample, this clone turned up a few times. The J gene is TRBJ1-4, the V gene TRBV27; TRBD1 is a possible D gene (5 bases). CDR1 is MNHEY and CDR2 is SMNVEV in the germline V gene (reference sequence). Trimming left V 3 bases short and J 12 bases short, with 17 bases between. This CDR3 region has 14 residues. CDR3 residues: CASSFGGRSLQLFF. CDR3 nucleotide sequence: TGTGCCAGCAGTTTTGGGGGGAGATCTCTTCAACTGTTTTTT.

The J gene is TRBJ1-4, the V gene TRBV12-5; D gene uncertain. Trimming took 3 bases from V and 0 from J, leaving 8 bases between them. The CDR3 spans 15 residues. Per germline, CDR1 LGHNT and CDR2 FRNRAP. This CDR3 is CASGFDMTTNEKLFF. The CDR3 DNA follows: TGTGCTAGTGGTTTCGACATGACAACTAATGAAAAACTGTTTTTT.

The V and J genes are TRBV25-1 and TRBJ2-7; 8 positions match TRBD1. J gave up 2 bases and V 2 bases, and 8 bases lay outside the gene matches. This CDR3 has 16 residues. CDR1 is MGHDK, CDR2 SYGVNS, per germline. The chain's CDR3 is CASSEHAGTGTYEQYF. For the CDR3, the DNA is TGTGCCAGCAGTGAACATGCCGGGACAGGAACCTACGAGCAGTACTTC.